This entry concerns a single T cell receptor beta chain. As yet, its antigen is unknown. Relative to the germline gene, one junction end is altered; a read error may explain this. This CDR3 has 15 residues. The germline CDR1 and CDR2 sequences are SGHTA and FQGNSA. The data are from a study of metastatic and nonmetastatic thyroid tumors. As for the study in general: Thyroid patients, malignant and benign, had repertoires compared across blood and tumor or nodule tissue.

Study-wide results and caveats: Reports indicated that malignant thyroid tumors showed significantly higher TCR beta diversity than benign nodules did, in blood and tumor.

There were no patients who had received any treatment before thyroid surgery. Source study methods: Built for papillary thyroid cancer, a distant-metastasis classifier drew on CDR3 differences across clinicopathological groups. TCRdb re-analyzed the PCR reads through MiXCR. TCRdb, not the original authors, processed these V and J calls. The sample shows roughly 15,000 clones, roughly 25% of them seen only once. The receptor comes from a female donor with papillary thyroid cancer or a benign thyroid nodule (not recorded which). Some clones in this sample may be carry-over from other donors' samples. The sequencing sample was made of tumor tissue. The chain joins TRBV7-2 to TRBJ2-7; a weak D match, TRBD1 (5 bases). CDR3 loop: CASSASGAGVDEHYF. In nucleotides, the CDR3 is TGTGCCAGCAGCGCGAGTGGGGCAGGAGTGGACGAGCATTACTTC.